The entry that follows covers one T cell receptor beta chain sequence. Its specific antigen is unknown. Within one base of it there is no much larger clone, and no base qualities were kept. From a lookup of the germline V gene (reference sequence), CDR1 and CDR2 are DFQATT and SNEGSKA. Counted from cysteine to phenylalanine, this CDR3 has 12 amino acids. Only the CDR3 DNA stays, 36 bases, in frame from base 1. Preparation of the library involved PCR. DNA from cultured CD4+ T cells was subjected to TCR sequencing with the Oncomine TCR Beta short-read assay at the Johns Hopkins FTIC core. The QIAamp micro DNA kit was used to extract genomic DNA from the cultured CD4+ T cells. Oncomine TCR Beta libraries made from cultured CD4+ T cells were pooled using unique dual indexes and sequenced on an Illumina iSeq 100. Processing in the source paper ran as follows. Non-productive sequences were filtered out, and CDR3s that did not start with C, did not end with F or W, or were shorter than 7 amino acids were discarded. The MANAFEST web application identified antigen-specific clonotypes by comparing peptide-stimulated wells against reference wells and other culture wells. To be called positive, a clone needed an FDR below 0.05, an odds ratio above 5, and a productive frequency above 0.1% in at least two of three replicate wells. A clonotype was classed as cross-reactive if the clonotype showed significant expansion both in SARS-CoV-2 spike wells and in at least one common cold coronavirus spike condition. Using R version 3.6.1, CDR3 homology was evaluated through Levenshtein distances (stringdist) along with unrooted phylogenetic trees (ape). Using fastp at Q25 and MiXCR, TCRdb reprocessed the public reads and kept productive beta chains. Entries are consolidated by CDR3 protein sequence, retaining the most common genes and DNA. The V and J calls shown here were made by TCRdb, not taken from the authors' results. Counted in this sample were 17,000 or so distinct CDR3 sequences; around 52% of them appeared once. Roughly 7.7% of the sample rests with the top ten.

Explained via the paper, the treatment or condition label denotes: approximately 10-day PBMC culture with coronavirus spike peptide pools or control peptides (ViraFEST assay). The study used the ViraFEST assay, which expanded antigen-specific T cells with peptide pools and then identified expanded clonotypes by TCR sequencing. The convalescent patients' positive SARS-CoV-2 PCR tests were from March to December 2020, which was before the Alpha, Beta and Delta variants emerged in the United States. Each well held around 2 million PBMCs cultured in IMDM containing approximately 5.3% human AB serum and approximately 9.6 IU/ml IL-2, with 10 ug/ml peptide pools added. On days 3 and 7, half of the culture medium was replaced with fresh IL-2-containing medium. After about nine days of culture, CD4+ T cells were isolated by negative selection with the EasySep CD4+ T cell isolation kit. Ficoll-Paque Plus gradient centrifugation was used to isolate PBMCs from whole blood, and the isolated PBMCs were then either used fresh or cryopreserved at -140C. Each culture condition was generally run in triplicate wells.

The data were obtained in a study of vaccination and CD4 T cells after COVID-19 (dated by TCRdb to about 2022). About the study as a whole: Every convalescent patient had a positive nasal swab PCR test for SARS-CoV-2, with mild disease in roughly 10 patients and severe disease in one. Control cultures received a CEFX viral epitope pool as the positive control, an HIV-1 Nef peptide pool as the negative control, or no peptide. The spike-specific CD4+ TCR repertoire was compared before and after mRNA vaccination in about nine COVID-19 convalescent patients and a few infection-naive healthy vaccine recipients. Each participant got two doses of either the Pfizer-BioNTech BNT162b2 vaccine (n=8) or the Moderna mRNA-1273 vaccine (n=2). For stimulating the cultures, overlapping spike peptide pools were used, derived from SARS-CoV-2 as well as from the common cold coronaviruses HCoV-NL63, HCoV-OC43 and HCoV-229E. The convalescent cohort included six males and four females, with two Hispanic individuals, seven Caucasians, two Asians and one multiracial person. Post-vaccine blood samples were collected a median of around 70 days after the second vaccine dose, ranging from about 13 to 241 days. Post-COVID blood samples were collected from convalescent patients a median of roughly 100 days after diagnosis, with a range of about 35 to 161 days.

What the authors observed across the whole study: Nearly all vaccine-specific clones in convalescent patients (304 of 307) were mono-reactive for SARS-CoV-2 spike rather than cross-reactive with common cold coronaviruses. Among convalescent patients, a median about 90% of the SARS-CoV-2-reactive clones seen after vaccination appeared only after vaccination, which suggests priming specific to the vaccine. The study included relatively few convalescent patients and did not analyze early timepoints after natural infection. Although the median number of SARS-CoV-2-reactive clonotypes went up from approximately 20 after infection to around 40 after vaccination, the increase was not significant.

The sequenced sample was CD4+ T cells from blood, cultured in vitro. The V gene is TRBV20-1 and the J gene is TRBJ1-1; 8 central nucleotides agree with TRBD1. The TCR sequence derives from a human donor who had recovered from COVID-19. CDR3 loop: CSARTGYTEAFF. The base sequence is TGCAGCGCCAGGACAGGGTATACTGAAGCTTTCTTT.